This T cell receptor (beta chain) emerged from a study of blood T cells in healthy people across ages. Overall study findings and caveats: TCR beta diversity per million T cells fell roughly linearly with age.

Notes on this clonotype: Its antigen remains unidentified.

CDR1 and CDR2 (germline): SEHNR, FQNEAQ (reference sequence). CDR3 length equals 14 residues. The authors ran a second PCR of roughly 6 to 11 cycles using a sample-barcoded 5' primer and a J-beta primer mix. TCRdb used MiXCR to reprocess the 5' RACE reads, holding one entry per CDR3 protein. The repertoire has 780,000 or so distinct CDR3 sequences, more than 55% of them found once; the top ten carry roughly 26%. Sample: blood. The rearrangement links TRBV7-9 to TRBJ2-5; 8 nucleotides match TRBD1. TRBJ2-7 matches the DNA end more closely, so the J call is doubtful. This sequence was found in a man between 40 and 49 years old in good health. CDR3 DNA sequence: TGTGCCAGCAGCTCCAGGGGGCGTCGCTACGAGCAGTACTTC. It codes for CASSSRGRRYEQYF.